The clone carrying this T cell receptor beta chain is a singleton in its sample. Profiled with immunoSEQ multiplex PCR; TCRdb holds only in-frame clones, not every one. The sample contains 150,000 to 200,000 clones, approximately 91% of which appear only once. This specimen comes from a study of T cell responses to AZD1222 COVID-19 vaccine. This material consisted of peripheral blood, taken on day 0 of AZD1222 vaccination. The TCR originated in an adult in good health.

CDR3 DNA: TGTGCCTGGACCGAGGGCCGAAGCTCCTACAATGAGCAGTTCTTC. Amino acid sequence: CAWTEGRSSYNEQFF. V and J are TRBV30 and TRBJ2-1, with a tentative D call TRBD2 (5 bases). The length of the CDR3 is 15 residues. V gave up 4 bases and J gave up 0 bases, with 13 bases separating them. Germline V CDR1 and CDR2: GTSNPN, SVGIG (reference sequence).